This T cell receptor (beta chain) is drawn from a study of blood T cell repertoires in COVID-19. Study overall: The United States, Italy and Spain provided the acute and convalescent COVID-19 samples. T cells, B-cell-depleted T cells, or PBMCs provided the cDNA or gDNA that served as material.

Authors' analysis steps: The authors estimated nucleated cell counts from reference gene primer amplification. Assay used: immunoSEQ multiplex PCR; TCRdb lists only in-frame clones, some missing. The V and J calls and clone size come from that table; D and trimming were worked out from the DNA. The repertoire holds 100,000 or so clones, about 85% seen once, with roughly 2% in the top ten. Germline lookup yields CDR1 LGHNT and CDR2 FRNRAP. The V segment lost 5 bases and the J segment 6 bases; nucleotides outside the gene matches: 1. The CDR3 extends over 12 amino acids. This clone appeared a few times.

The sequenced sample was peripheral blood. This receptor was taken from a man in his fifties or sixties with active COVID-19. This chain links TRBV12-5 with TRBJ1-5; 7 positions agree with TRBD1. As DNA, the CDR3 is TGTGCTAGTGGTGACAGGGCTCAGCCCCAGCATTTT. Amino acid sequence: CASGDRAQPQHF.